This T cell receptor beta chain was profiled in a study of T-cell reconstitution after alpha-beta-depleted transplantation in children. The V and J ends lost 8 bases and 1 base respectively, with 11 bases between them. Per the germline V gene, CDR1 is LGHNA and CDR2 is YNFKEQ. CDR3 length equals 13 residues. Unique molecular identifiers were incorporated when the TCRbeta library was constructed. TCRdb recomputed calls from the PCR reads with MiXCR, one row per CDR3 protein. Of around 370,000 distinct CDR3 sequences in the sample, about 9.4% were seen once. The V gene is TRBV4-2, the J gene TRBJ2-5; TRBD2 might be the D (5 bases). The TCR comes from a human donor who donated a stem cell graft to a child with acute lymphoblastic leukemia. Sequenced here: PBMCs from the stem cell graft donor, sampled from the stem cell graft. CDR3 in DNA: TGTGCCAGCGGAGAGAGCGGCCAAGAGACCCAGTACTTC. This encodes CASGESGQETQYF.